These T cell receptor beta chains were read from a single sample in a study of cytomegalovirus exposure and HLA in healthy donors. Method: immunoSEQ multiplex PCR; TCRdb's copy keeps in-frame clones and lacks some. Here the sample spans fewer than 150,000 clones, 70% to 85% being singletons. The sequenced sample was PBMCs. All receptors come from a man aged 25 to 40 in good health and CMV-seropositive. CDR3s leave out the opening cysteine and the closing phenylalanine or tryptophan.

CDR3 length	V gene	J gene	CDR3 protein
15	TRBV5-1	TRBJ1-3	ASSPATGQSSGNTIY
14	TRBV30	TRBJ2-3	AWSRIRLVYTDTQY
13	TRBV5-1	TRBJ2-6	ASTPEGSGANVLT
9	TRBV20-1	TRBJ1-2	SAYTGGGYT
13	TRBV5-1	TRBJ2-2	ASSLDGGGGGELF
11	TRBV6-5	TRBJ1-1	ASSLGGGRKAF
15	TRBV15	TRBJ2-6	ATSRVEGRTGANVLT
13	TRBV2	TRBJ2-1	ASGAGTSSYNEQF
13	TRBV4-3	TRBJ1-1	ASSQDGQGGTEAF
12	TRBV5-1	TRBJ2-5	ASSLGGTVETQY
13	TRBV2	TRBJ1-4	ASSRTESRNEKLF
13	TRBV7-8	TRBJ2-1	ASSLQRERGYEQF
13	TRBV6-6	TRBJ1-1	ASRPEGAGSDEAF
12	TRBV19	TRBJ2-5	ASSGTQPGETQY
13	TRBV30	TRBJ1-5	AWSSAGARIQPQH
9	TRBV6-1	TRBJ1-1	ASSPSTEAF
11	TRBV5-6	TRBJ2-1	ASSLRQSNEQF
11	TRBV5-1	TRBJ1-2	ASSFGGLDGYT
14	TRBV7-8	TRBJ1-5	ASSWQGQGVGQPQH
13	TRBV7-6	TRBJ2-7	ASSLGAGVSYEQY
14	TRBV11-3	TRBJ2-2	ASSSGLAGAVGELF
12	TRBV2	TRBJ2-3	ASSETGLTDTQY
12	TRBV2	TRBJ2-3	ASSAGVGTDTQY
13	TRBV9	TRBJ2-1	ASSVAGQRTNEQF
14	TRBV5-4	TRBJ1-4	ASSSRVDATNEKLF
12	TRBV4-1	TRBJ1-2	ASSQVQSNYGYT
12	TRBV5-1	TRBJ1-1	ASSLGQPGAEAF
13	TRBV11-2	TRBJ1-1	ASSLALAGNTEAF
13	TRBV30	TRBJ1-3	ACSNRDRERNTIY
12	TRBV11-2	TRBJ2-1	ASSLHVADNEQF
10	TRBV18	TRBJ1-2	ASSPRAGGYT
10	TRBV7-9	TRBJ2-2	ASSQGWGELF
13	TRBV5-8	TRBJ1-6	ASSLRTVDNSPLH
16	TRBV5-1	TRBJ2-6	ASSLFGQLSSGANVLT
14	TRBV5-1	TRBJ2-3	ASSLSRQGATDTQY
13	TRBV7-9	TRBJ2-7	ASSLRLAGTYEQY
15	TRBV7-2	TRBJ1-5	ASSSTGYSGSNQPQH
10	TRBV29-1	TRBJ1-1	SGDNWNTEAF
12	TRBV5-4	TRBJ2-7	ASSLRQGSYEQY
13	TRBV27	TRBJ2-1	ASHEAGGSYNEQF
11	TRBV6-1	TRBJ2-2	ASSRQGNGELF
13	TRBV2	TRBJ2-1	ASSEAGDGTSKEF
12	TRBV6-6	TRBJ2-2	ASRRGLTAGELF
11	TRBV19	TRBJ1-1	ASSTGGITEAF
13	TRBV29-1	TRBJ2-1	SVPDSGNAYNEQF
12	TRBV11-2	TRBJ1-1	ASSLSTGNTEAF
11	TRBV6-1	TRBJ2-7	ASSAQDRPLEN
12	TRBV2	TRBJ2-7	ASSGLVHAYEQY
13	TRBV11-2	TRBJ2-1	ASSLEVAGGYEQF